This T cell receptor (beta chain) was obtained from a study of T cells in Graves' hyperthyroidism and ophthalmopathy. Points from the study as a whole: Stable hyperthyroidism was separated from ophthalmopathy by a model based on 13 V-J features. Most clonotypes that expanded in the thyroid above 0.001 also showed up in blood.

The CDR3 extends over 14 amino acids. The V and J ends lost 5 bases and 3 bases respectively, with 14 bases between them. CDR1 and CDR2 from the germline V gene are LGHDT and YNNKEL (reference sequence). Diagnosing involved the use of clinical symptoms, serum thyroxine and TRAb, thyroid ultrasound and orbital computed tomography. RNA transcripts were the template for amplifying TCR beta CDR3 regions. Carried out on the TCR CDR3, a first-round RT-PCR used the HTBI primer set. TCRdb independently ran MiXCR on the multiplex PCR reads; one entry per CDR3 protein. The table includes about 380,000 distinct CDR3 sequences, around 13% detected once. Ten or more counts support this clonotype. Its antigen is currently unknown.

This chain joins TRBV3-1 and TRBJ2-7; D may be TRBD1 (6 bases). The sequence was obtained from an older woman with Graves' hyperthyroidism. Sequenced input: blood. For the CDR3, the DNA is TGTGCCAGCAGCGGCCGGGACAAGAGCTACGAGCAGTACTTC. Its translation: CASSGRDKSYEQYF.